This entry describes one TCR beta chain. The data originate from a study of blood T cell repertoires in COVID-19. Study in general: Samples taken during acute and convalescent COVID-19 were collected in the United States, Italy and Spain. Sample material is recorded as cDNA or gDNA derived from T cells, B-cell-depleted T cells, or PBMCs.

Under the authors' procedure: Amplifying reference gene primers gave estimates of nucleated cell counts. Data came from immunoSEQ multiplex PCR; TCRdb stores just in-frame clones and leaves some out. Clonal size and the V and J genes are those of that table, whereas D and trimming came from the DNA. The profile shows under 350,000 clones, around 82% of them singletons. Sample: peripheral blood. The receptor was isolated from a woman aged 50 to 60 who had recovered from COVID-19.

CDR3 DNA sequence: TGTGCCAGCAACGGGGGAACTGAAGCTTTCTTT. It yields the protein CASNGGTEAFF. This sequence joins TRBV3-1 (or the pseudogene TRBV3-2) and TRBJ1-1; TRBD1 is a possible D gene (5 bases). V lost 7 bases and J lost 5, with 8 bases in between. The germline V gene has CDR1 LGHDT and CDR2 YNNKEL (reference sequence). The CDR3 runs 11 residues.